Presented here are 19 T cell receptor beta chains from one specimen sequenced in a study of T cells in Graves' hyperthyroidism and ophthalmopathy. Using RNA transcripts as the source, TCR beta CDR3 regions were amplified. Initially, a first-round RT-PCR of the TCR CDR3 employed the HTBI primer set. TCRdb independently ran MiXCR on the multiplex PCR reads; one entry per CDR3 protein. The sample comprises roughly 500,000 distinct CDR3 sequences, 11% to 15% of which are singletons, and roughly 6.2% rests with the top ten. Source material: blood. All receptors derive from a woman aged 25-40 years with Graves' hyperthyroidism that later progressed to Graves' ophthalmopathy.

This clonotype was seen many times. The gene calls are TRBV9 and TRBJ2-2; D gene unclear. Germline-derived CDR1 and CDR2 are SGDLS and YYNGEE. Trimming pared 6 bases from V and 8 bases from J, leaving 17 bases between. This CDR3 has 14 residues. As DNA, the CDR3 is TGTGCCAGCAACGTCTCGGTTAAAATTGGGGAGCTGTTTTTT. As protein: CASNVSVKIGELFF.

The chain carries TRBV4-1 and TRBJ1-2, with TRBD1 matching 10 bases. V lost 4 bases to trimming and J lost 8 bases; unmatched junction nucleotides: 10. The CDR3 runs to 15 residues. Per the germline V gene, CDR1 is MGHRA and CDR2 is YSYEKL. The CDR3 coding sequence is TGCGCCAGCAGCCCATCATTGACAGGGGGCGGAGGCTACACCTTC. It encodes CASSPSLTGGGGYTF.

This CDR3 reads CASSHQNSNQPQHF. The CDR3 nucleotides are TGTGCCAGCAGCCACCAAAATAGCAATCAGCCCCAGCATTTT. The rearrangement uses TRBV5-5 and TRBJ1-5; D unclear. Germline CDR1 reads SGHKS; CDR2 reads YYEKEE (reference sequence). V shed 4 bases and J shed 0 bases, with 8 bases lying between them. The CDR3 runs to 14 residues.

This clonotype was detected many times. The rearrangement uses TRBV24-1 and TRBJ1-5, with D possibly matching TRBD1 (5 bases). CDR1 and CDR2 from the germline V gene are KGHDR and SFDVKD. Trimming stripped 3 bases from V and 0 bases from J, with 11 bases between. The length of the CDR3 is 16 residues. CDR3 region: CATSDNGQGSNQPQHF. The CDR3 bases are TGTGCCACCAGTGATAATGGGCAGGGTAGCAATCAGCCCCAGCATTTT.

Ten or more counts support this clonotype. J is TRBJ2-2 and V is TRBV19, with unresolved D. Germline V gives CDR1 LNHDA, CDR2 SQIVND (reference sequence). CDR3 length equals 16 residues. Between the trimmed V and J ends, which lost 7 bases and 0 bases, there was a span of 15 bases. The CDR3 bases are TGTGCCAGTACCCGCTGGACCTTCTCGAACACCGGGGAGCTGTTTTTT. As protein: CASTRWTFSNTGELFF.

The chain joins TRBV9 to TRBJ2-7, with TRBD1 as a possible D gene (5 bases). The CDR3 has 16 amino acids. CDR1 and CDR2 (germline): SGDLS, YYNGEE. V lost 3 bases and J lost 0, with 16 bases in between. The CDR3, as DNA: TGTGCCAGCAGCGGCAACGACGCAGGGTCCTCCTACGAGCAGTACTTC. It specifies CASSGNDAGSSYEQYF.

The table lists this clonotype with many counts. The chain carries TRBV6-5 and TRBJ2-7; D assignment may be TRBD1 or TRBD2 (5 bases each). This CDR3 has 15 residues. Looked up from germline, CDR1 is MNHEY and CDR2 is SVGAGI. Trimming cost V 0 bases and J 2 bases, with 11 bases left between them. The CDR3 sequence: CASSYSKLGAYEQYF. The CDR3 coding sequence is TGTGCCAGCAGTTACTCGAAGCTGGGGGCCTACGAGCAGTACTTC.

V usage is TRBV20-1 and J usage is TRBJ2-2, with D perhaps being TRBD1 or TRBD2 (5 bases each). Germline values: CDR1 DFQATT, CDR2 SNEGSKA (reference sequence). Trimming pared 2 bases from V and 0 bases from J, leaving 10 bases between. The CDR3 covers 15 residues. The CDR3 loop is CSARIRDANTGELFF. The CDR3, as DNA: TGCAGTGCTAGAATAAGGGACGCGAACACCGGGGAGCTGTTTTTT.

This clonotype was seen ten or more times. V is TRBV6-1 and J is TRBJ2-1; D gene unclear. This CDR3 is 14 amino acids long. Germline V gene data show CDR1 as MNHNS and CDR2 as SASEGT. Trimming removed 7 bases from V and 7 bases from J, with 17 bases in between. The CDR3 region has the DNA TGTGCCAGCAACTCCCAGCCCGTGGGAAATGAGCAGTTCTTC. Translated, it gives CASNSQPVGNEQFF.

Points on this clonotype: A much larger clone differs by one base, so this may be a read error. V is TRBV9 and J is TRBJ2-7; the D gene is possibly TRBD1 (5 bases). CDR1 SGDLS and CDR2 YYNGEE come from the germline V gene. Trimming shortened V by 6 bases and J by 9 bases, and 13 bases separated the two germline ends. This CDR3 is built from 11 residues. CDR3 DNA sequence: TGTGCCAGCACCCTTCTTGACAGGCAGTACTTC. It translates to CASTLLDRQYF.

The V gene is TRBV9, the J gene TRBJ2-7; 8 bases fit TRBD1. Germline V gene lookup returns CDR1 SGDLS and CDR2 YYNGEE. The CDR3 has 15 amino acids. Trimming took 4 bases from V and 3 from J; bases not matched to a gene: 9. For the CDR3, the DNA is TGTGCCAGCAGCTCAACTGTTGGGACAGGCTACGAGCAGTACTTC. Translated, it gives CASSSTVGTGYEQYF.

The chain uses TRBV11-1 and TRBJ2-4; D gene uncertain. The CDR3 is made up of 15 amino acids. The germline V gene encodes CDR1 SGHAT and CDR2 FQDESV (reference sequence). The ends were cut back, 0 bases at V and 8 bases at J, with 14 bases in the middle. The CDR3 region has the DNA TGTGCCAGCAGCTTAGCGAGTGGGCCATACGACATTCAGTACTTC. Translating gives CASSLASGPYDIQYF.

This clonotype was observed many times. V is TRBV3-1 and J is TRBJ1-2, with 8 bases matching TRBD1. J gave up 8 bases and V 2 bases, and 7 bases lay outside the gene matches. The CDR3 is 14 amino acids. The germline V gene has CDR1 LGHDT and CDR2 YNNKEL (reference sequence). DNA of the CDR3: TGTGCCAGCAGCCAAAACGGACAGGGAGACGGCTACACCTTC. The encoded protein is CASSQNGQGDGYTF.

In its sample, this clonotype was seen many times. V usage is TRBV6-1 and J usage is TRBJ1-3; the match to TRBD1 covers 7 bases. The CDR3 length is 13 residues. The J segment lost 3 bases and the V segment lost 11 bases, leaving 7 bases of the junction unmatched. The germline CDR1 and CDR2 sequences are MNHNS and SASEGT. CDR3 sequence (DNA): TGTGCCGGAGACAGGGCCGATGGAAACACCATATATTTT. It yields the protein CAGDRADGNTIYF.

The chain has TRBV7-2 and TRBJ2-7; D remains unclear. Trimming took off 5 bases at V and 5 bases at J, with 7 bases between the two ends. The CDR3 runs 11 residues. Germline V gives CDR1 SGHTA, CDR2 FQGNSA. For the CDR3, the DNA is TGTGCCAGCAGCATGTTCAACGAGCAGTACTTC. Protein: CASSMFNEQYF. Together with reference TRBV7-2 and TRBJ2-7, the CDR3 gives the full variable domain: GAGVSQSPSNKVTEKGKDVELRCDPISGHTALYWYRQSLGQGLEFLIYFQGNSAPDKSGLPSDRFSAERTGGSVSTLTIQRTQQEDSAVYLCASSMFNEQYFGPGTRLTVT.

This clonotype turned up a few times. A read error is likely here: a far larger clone is one base away. The missing conserved phenylalanine or tryptophan at the end of this CDR3 makes a read error likely. V usage is TRBV28 and J usage is TRBJ1-2, with D perhaps matching TRBD1 (5 bases). Germline lookup yields CDR1 MDHEN and CDR2 SYDVKM. The CDR3 loop spans 12 amino acids. Trimming stripped 6 bases from V and 4 bases from J, with 9 bases between. CDR3 loop: CASSPRGYGYTL. CDR3 coding DNA: TGTGCCAGCAGCCCGAGGGGCTATGGCTACACCCTC.

This chain links TRBV12-3 or TRBV12-4 with TRBJ1-6, with TRBD1 identical over 7 bases. Trimming cost V 6 bases and J 11 bases; bases outside gene matches: 10. The CDR3 spans 14 residues. CDR3 loop: CASSLGQLGAPLHF. CDR3 nucleotide sequence: TGTGCCAGCAGCCTGGGACAGTTAGGGGCACCCCTCCACTTT.

The sample holds many counts of this clonotype. CDR3 loop: CASSYSKTSGANVLTF. CDR3 DNA: TGTGCCAGCAGTTACTCCAAGACCTCTGGGGCCAACGTCCTGACTTTC. The rearrangement links TRBV6-5 to TRBJ2-6; D call uncertain. The V gene lost 0 bases and the J gene lost 0 bases, with 6 bases spanning the gap. This CDR3 comprises 16 residues. Germline CDR1 and CDR2: MNHEY and SVGAGI.

Many counts were recorded for this clonotype. V gene TRBV28 combines with J gene TRBJ2-3; a weak D match, TRBD2 (5 bases). The length of the CDR3 is 15 residues. Trimming took 6 bases from V and 0 from J, leaving 13 bases between them. Per the germline V gene, CDR1 is MDHEN and CDR2 is SYDVKM. The CDR3 DNA reads as TGTGCCAGCAGGAGGGAACTAACTAGCACAGATACGCAGTATTTT. Translated: CASRRELTSTDTQYF.